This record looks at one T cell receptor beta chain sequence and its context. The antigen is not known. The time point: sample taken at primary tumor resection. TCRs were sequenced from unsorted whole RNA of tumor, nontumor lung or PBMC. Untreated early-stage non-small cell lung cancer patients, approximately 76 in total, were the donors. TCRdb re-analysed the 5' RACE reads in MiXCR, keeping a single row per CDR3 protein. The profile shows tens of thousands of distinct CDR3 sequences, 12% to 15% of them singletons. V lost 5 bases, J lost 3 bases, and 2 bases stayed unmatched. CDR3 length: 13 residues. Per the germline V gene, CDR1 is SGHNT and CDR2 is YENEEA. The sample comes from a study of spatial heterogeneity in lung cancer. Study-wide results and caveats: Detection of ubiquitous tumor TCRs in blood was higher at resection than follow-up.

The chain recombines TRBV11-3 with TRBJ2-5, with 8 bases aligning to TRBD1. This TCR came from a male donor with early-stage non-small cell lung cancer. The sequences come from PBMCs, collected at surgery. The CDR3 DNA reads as TGTGCCAGCAGCCTGGACAGGGAAGAGACCCAGTACTTC. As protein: CASSLDREETQYF.